This T cell receptor beta chain was documented in a study of shared clonotypes between healthy human individuals (dated by TCRdb to the early 2020s). A note on the overall study: The cohort comprised a couple of women and a few men aged 18 to 49 years. For each donor, three plates each were used for CD4 naive and CD4 memory, two plates were used for CD8 naive, and one plate was used for CD8 memory. Blood TCR repertoires of a handful of healthy adults were deeply sequenced to estimate repertoire size and the extent of clonotype sharing between individuals. Different laboratories and diverse techniques were used to prepare libraries and sequence TCR repertoires, to increase sequencing depth and limit assay-specific biases. Leukapheresis yielded between about 0.85 and 10 billion PBMCs per donor.

Study-wide findings and limitations: Pairwise subsampling indicated that sequencing depth was expected to affect the degree of clonotype sharing among donors. Sharing across a few donors was observed for 4.5% to 6.5% of naive CD4, 3% to 3.5% of naive CD8, over 2% of memory CD4, and roughly 0.4% of memory CD8 clonotypes. Incomplete sequencing was indicated by rarefaction of sorted-subset datasets, despite the large sequencing depth. Because the study included a small number of donors, the genetic and exposure-history diversity represented was limited. Clonotypes shared by all four sorted-subset donors showed higher generation probabilities than non-shared clonotypes. Naive subsets generally had larger estimated clonotype richness than memory subsets did. Sampling was restricted to blood, and TCR repertoires in tissue are likely to differ from TCR repertoires in blood.

The donors were healthy, HIV-negative adults who had no recently reported acute infections or vaccinations. All donors were Caucasian adults living in Nashville, Tennessee, USA. CD4+ T cells were enriched by magnetic negative selection, after which naive cells were positively selected on CD45RA and the negative fraction was taken as the memory subset. Blood was obtained by leukapheresis, after which PBMCs were separated by Ficoll-Histopaque density gradient centrifugation and cryopreserved in liquid nitrogen vapor phase. Analytical flow cytometry was used to check the purity and quantity of each magnetically sorted T cell population. Each sorted fraction had its genomic DNA isolated and then quantified by UV absorbance on a Nanodrop 2000c. As to this clone: It has no known antigen specificity. Base-call qualities are not available, and no considerably larger clone is one nucleotide away. The sample carries other DNA sequences with the same CDR3.

Reading the germline V gene gives CDR1 SGHRS and CDR2 YFSETQ. V is cut by 3 bases and J by 2 bases, and the space between the germline ends is 8 bases. Spanning cysteine to phenylalanine, the CDR3 consists of 14 amino acids. Just the 42-base CDR3 DNA is kept, in frame starting at base 1. TCR CDR3 regions were amplified from genomic DNA by multiplex PCR using the deep immunoSEQ assay. For each cell subset, the extracted genomic DNA was distributed evenly across all wells of several immunoSEQ 96-well plates, and each plate served as one replicate. For sorted subsets, 150 to 250 ng of genomic DNA, equivalent to 25,000 to 35,000 T cell genomes, went into each replicate PCR. The purified libraries were quantified using a Qubit 3.0 fluorometer, sized with a Bioanalyzer 2100, and then quantified again using the KAPA Library Quantification kit. Every immunoSEQ 96-well plate was sequenced on a dedicated single-read 150-cycle Illumina NextSeq 550 flow cell. As for how the authors treated the data: Because the immunoSEQ output held only junctional sequences and lacked quality scores, the filtering could not match the filtering applied to full-length reads. To assign V/J genes and CDR3, sequences were annotated against IMGT germline references using PyIR, a Python wrapper for IgBLAST v1.9. Any read was removed if the V/J assignment was weak (E-value above 1e-6), the CDR3 was missing, or the read contained stop codons, out-of-frame junctions, or ambiguous translated residues. V3J clonotypes were defined by identical inferred V gene, J gene, and CDR3 amino acid sequence. The percentage overlap between two repertoires was calculated by dividing the number of shared unique clonotypes by the size of the smaller repertoire. Three approaches were used to assess repertoire richness: RTK rarefaction, the Chao1 estimator, and Recon v2.1 estimates of unobserved clonotypes. Generation probabilities were computed with OLGA for all TCRbeta clonotypes obtained by the gDNA method from several donors. Entries here come from immuneACCESS through TCRdb and include only in-frame sequences with V and J called. Some clones fail to appear in such tables; in the studies checked, an unresolved V gene covers under half of the shortfall, and the cause of the remainder is unknown. Clone size and V and J calls were adopted from that table, with D and trimming inferred from the DNA. Recorded for this sample are 2 million to 2.5 million clones; 93% of them occurred a single time. Around 0.37% of the sample is held by the ten biggest clonotypes.

Sequences were obtained from naive CD4+ T cells from PBMCs. The sample's cell subset or site label, in plain terms: CD45RA+ positively selected. The sequence joins TRBV5-1 to TRBJ2-2; the D segment may tentatively be TRBD1 or TRBD2, each giving 5 matched bases. This TCR was recovered from a man younger than 30 in good health. Some clones in this sample may be carry-over from other donors' samples. The base sequence is TGCGCCAGCAGCTCCGGGGCAAACACCGGGGAGCTGTTTTTT. It codes for CASSSGANTGELFF.